This paragraph covers one T cell receptor (beta chain) sequence. Its antigen remains unknown. The V and J ends lost 0 bases and 7 bases respectively, with 12 bases between them. Germline V gene sequence: CDR1 LNHNV, CDR2 YYDKDF (reference sequence). The CDR3 runs 14 residues. The sample is drawn from a study of T-cell memory formation after mild COVID-19. Study at large: For the most part, TCR clusters were specific to one donor.

Study results and limitations: Later expanders leaned CD4+, whereas clones that contracted between day 15 and 85 were balanced CD4/CD8.

Using its own MiXCR run on the 5' RACE reads, TCRdb lists one record per CDR3 protein. Seen here are about 290,000 distinct CDR3 sequences, roughly 15% observed once, and the top ten hold 22%. The J gene is TRBJ1-1, the V gene TRBV15; D perhaps matches TRBD1 (5 bases). The clonotype comes from a young man who had mild COVID-19 (a few samples of this study predate the infection). Cell type and time point are not known. Source material: PBMCs or a T cell subset sorted from them (not recorded which). The CDR3 sequence: CATSRDIGGFEAFF. The CDR3 region has the DNA TGTGCCACCAGCAGAGATATCGGGGGTTTTGAAGCTTTCTTT.